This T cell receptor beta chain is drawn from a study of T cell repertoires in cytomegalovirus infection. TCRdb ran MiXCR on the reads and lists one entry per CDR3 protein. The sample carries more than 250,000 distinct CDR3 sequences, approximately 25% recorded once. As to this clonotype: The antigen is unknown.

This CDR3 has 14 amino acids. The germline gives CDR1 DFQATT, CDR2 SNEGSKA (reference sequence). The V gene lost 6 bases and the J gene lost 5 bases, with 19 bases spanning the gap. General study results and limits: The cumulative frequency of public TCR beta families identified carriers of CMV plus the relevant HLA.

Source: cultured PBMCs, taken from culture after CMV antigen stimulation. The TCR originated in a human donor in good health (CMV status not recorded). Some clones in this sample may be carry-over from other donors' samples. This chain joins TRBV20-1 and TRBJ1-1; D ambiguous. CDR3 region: CSALLMEGSTEAFF. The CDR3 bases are TGCAGTGCCCTCCTTATGGAGGGTTCAACTGAAGCTTTCTTT.